A single sample gave rise to the 18 T cell receptor beta chains below, sequenced in a study of blood T cell repertoires in COVID-19. Profiling relied on immunoSEQ multiplex PCR, and the TCRdb table lists in-frame clones only, not all of them. The data show 200,000 or so clones, around 86% seen once. The sample taken for sequencing was PBMCs or T cells enriched from blood (not recorded which). Every receptor here comes from a man aged 25 to 40 in a cohort exposed to, infected with or recovered from COVID-19 (not recorded which).

This chain connects TRBV4-2 to TRBJ2-2; tentatively, D is TRBD1 (5 bases). Deletions cut 0 bases from V and 3 bases from J, with 14 bases between. This CDR3 is 17 amino acids long. The V gene's germline CDR1 is LGHNA and CDR2 YNFKEQ. DNA for the CDR3: TGTGCCAGCAGCCAAGATCCCGGCAGGACATACACCGGGGAGCTGTTTTTT. Translating gives CASSQDPGRTYTGELFF.

In DNA, the CDR3 is TGTGCCAGCAGCCTCGTGGGGGCCCCGAACACTGAAGCTTTCTTT. It specifies CASSLVGAPNTEAFF. The V call is TRBV3-1 (or the pseudogene TRBV3-2), the J call TRBJ1-1, with D maybe TRBD1 (6 bases). V was clipped by 4 bases and J by 1 base, with 13 bases between them. CDR3 length: 15 amino acids. In germline, CDR1 is LGHDT, CDR2 YNNKEL (reference sequence).

The V gene is TRBV7-3, the J gene TRBJ2-3; TRBD2 agrees at 11 bases. This CDR3 region has 17 residues. V lost 2 bases to trimming and J lost 3 bases; unmatched junction nucleotides: 7. From germline, CDR1 is SGHTA and CDR2 FQGTGA. The CDR3 loop reads CASSLYSTSGRTDTQYF. The CDR3 DNA follows: TGTGCCAGCAGCTTATATAGTACTAGCGGGAGAACAGATACGCAGTATTTT. Filled out from reference TRBV7-3 and TRBJ2-3, the complete variable domain reads GAGVSQTPSNKVTEKGKYVELRCDPISGHTALYWYRQSLGQGPEFLIYFQGTGAADDSGLPNDRFFAVRPEGSVSTLKIQRTERGDSAVYLCASSLYSTSGRTDTQYFGPGTRLTVL.

The V and J genes are TRBV5-1 and TRBJ1-6; 10 bases are a match to TRBD1. J was trimmed by 7 bases and V by 7 bases; bases with no gene match: 5. This CDR3 region has 14 residues. Germline V gene data show CDR1 as SGHRS and CDR2 as YFSETQ. CDR3 amino acids: CASSWTGGNSPLHF. For the CDR3, the DNA is TGCGCCAGCTCGTGGACAGGGGGAAATTCACCCCTCCACTTT.

The chain uses TRBV19 and TRBJ1-2; 9 nucleotides line up with TRBD1. V gave up 6 bases and J gave up 7 bases; unmatched junction bases: 6. The CDR3 is 13 residues long. The germline V gene encodes CDR1 LNHDA and CDR2 SQIVND (reference sequence). CDR3 nucleotide sequence: TGTGCCAGTAGGGGGGACAGGGTCAGTGGCTACACCTTC. Translated: CASRGDRVSGYTF.

The J gene is TRBJ2-1, the V gene TRBV7-9; 13 bases match TRBD2. V lost 5 bases and J lost 7; bases outside the gene matches: 8. There are 16 residues in the CDR3. In germline, CDR1 is SEHNR, CDR2 FQNEAQ (reference sequence). The CDR3 DNA follows: TGTGCCAGCAGCCCCGAGACTAGCGGGAGGCGGAATGAGCAGTTCTTC. The encoded protein is CASSPETSGRRNEQFF.

This chain uses TRBV6-1 with TRBJ2-7, with D perhaps TRBD1 (6 bases). This CDR3 comprises 16 residues. With 1 base removed from V and 7 bases from J, the gap between germline ends came to 20 bases. The germline V gene has CDR1 MNHNS and CDR2 SASEGT. The CDR3 is CASSEGRRGSSQEQYF. The CDR3 DNA sequence: TGTGCCAGCAGTGAAGGGCGAAGGGGGAGTTCGCAGGAGCAGTACTTC.

The chain couples TRBV9 to TRBJ2-7; perhaps TRBD1 as D (5 bases). CDR1 is SGDLS, CDR2 YYNGEE, per germline. V was shortened by 0 bases and J by 2 bases, with 12 bases between the two germline ends. The CDR3 contains 15 residues. CDR3 DNA: TGTGCCAGCAGCGTAGACCCAGGGTTCCCCTACGAGCAGTACTTC. Encoded protein: CASSVDPGFPYEQYF.

This clone was detected once. The chain couples TRBV7-2 to TRBJ2-3; D is uncertain. From germline, CDR1 is SGHTA and CDR2 FQGNSA. With 1 base removed from V and 2 bases from J, the gap between germline ends came to 7 bases. The CDR3 consists of 14 residues. The CDR3 sequence: CASSLGAITDTQYF. CDR3 DNA sequence: TGTGCCAGCAGCTTAGGAGCAATCACAGATACGCAGTATTTT.

The chain has TRBV7-9 and TRBJ1-4; perhaps TRBD1 as D (5 bases). V shed 4 bases and J shed 0 bases, with 9 bases lying between them. The CDR3 covers 15 residues. CDR1 and CDR2 (germline): SEHNR, FQNEAQ (reference sequence). DNA for the CDR3: TGTGCCAGCAGCTCCACAGGTTCAACTAATGAAAAACTGTTTTTT. It encodes CASSSTGSTNEKLFF.

This sequence joins TRBV7-9 and TRBJ2-1; 12 bases are a match to TRBD2. The CDR3 totals 16 residues. V shed 6 bases, J shed 9 bases, and the junction held 12 bases outside the gene matches. Germline CDR1 is SEHNR and CDR2 is FQNEAQ (reference sequence). The CDR3 is CASSQPTSGRRGEQFF. As DNA, the CDR3 is TGTGCCAGCAGTCAACCAACTAGCGGGAGGCGGGGTGAGCAGTTCTTC.

The chain employs TRBV24-1 and TRBJ2-3; 9 nucleotides match TRBD1. This CDR3 has 16 residues. Germline CDR1 and CDR2: KGHDR and SFDVKD. The ends lost 4 bases at V and 5 bases at J; junction bases unmatched: 9. The CDR3 bases are TGTGCCACCAGTGACCCGAACAGGGGGCTGAGAGATACGCAGTATTTT. Its translation: CATSDPNRGLRDTQYF.

The genes are TRBV19 and TRBJ1-3; TRBD1 agrees at 9 bases. Germline loops: CDR1 LNHDA, CDR2 SQIVND (reference sequence). With 3 bases clipped from V and 0 bases from J, the junction kept 6 bases outside the gene matches. The CDR3 contains 17 residues. The CDR3 DNA sequence: TGTGCCAGTAGTATGGGGACAGGGTCTTACTCTGGAAACACCATATATTTT. Its translation: CASSMGTGSYSGNTIYF.

The V gene is TRBV5-1, the J gene TRBJ2-1, with TRBD1 matching over 7 bases. CDR3 length equals 19 residues. With V trimmed by 0 bases and J by 0 bases, 12 bases remained unmatched. The germline gives CDR1 SGHRS, CDR2 YFSETQ. In DNA, the CDR3 is TGCGCCAGCAGCTTGGTGGTCTCGGGACAGCAGTCCTCCTACAATGAGCAGTTCTTC. Protein sequence: CASSLVVSGQQSSYNEQFF.

J is TRBJ1-2 and V is TRBV6-2 or TRBV6-3; D is possibly TRBD1 (5 bases). In germline, CDR1 is MNHEY, CDR2 SVGEGT. V was trimmed by 4 bases and J by 2 bases, leaving 11 bases between them. This CDR3 is 14 amino acids long. The CDR3 coding sequence is TGTGCCAGCAGTTCGTCAGGGAGGAACTATGGCTACACCTTC. Translating gives CASSSSGRNYGYTF.

The rearrangement uses TRBV28 and TRBJ2-7; the match to TRBD1 covers 7 bases. Germline values: CDR1 MDHEN, CDR2 SYDVKM. This CDR3 has 16 residues. The junction had 12 bases not matched to a gene; V was cut back by 5 bases and J by 2 bases. CDR3 residues: CASSLRTGLNTYEQYF. The CDR3 nucleotides are TGTGCCAGCAGTCTCAGGACAGGCTTAAACACCTACGAGCAGTACTTC.

This chain connects TRBV19 to TRBJ1-5; D unclear. V was cut by 4 bases and J by 0 bases, with 10 bases left in between. CDR3 length equals 15 residues. Per germline, CDR1 LNHDA and CDR2 SQIVND (reference sequence). The DNA for the CDR3 is TGTGCCAGTAGTAAGCGGATAAATAGCAATCAGCCCCAGCATTTT. Its translation is CASSKRINSNQPQHF.

The chain couples TRBV18 to TRBJ1-3, with 8 positions matching TRBD1. The CDR3 is 17 residues long. The V gene end was trimmed by 2 bases and the J gene end by 0 bases; junction bases not matched to a gene: 6. The germline gives CDR1 KGHSH, CDR2 LQKENI. This CDR3 reads CASSPDPGGLSGNTIYF. The CDR3, as DNA: TGTGCCAGCTCACCAGATCCAGGGGGCCTCTCTGGAAACACCATATATTTT.